The rows below give T cell receptor beta chains drawn from one sample of a study of intratumoral heterogeneity in liver cancer. The protocol was immunoSEQ multiplex PCR, while the TCRdb copy is restricted to in-frame clones and leaves out a portion. The sample has over 5,000 clones, around 60% seen once. The sample consisted of tumor tissue, taken before any cancer treatment. Receptors were obtained from a man between 65 and 85 years old with hepatocellular carcinoma. CDR3s include the opening cysteine and the closing phenylalanine or tryptophan. The D gene is left open where the match is weak. A row's size may be missing; if present it is once, few, many or a size class.

j_call d_call v_call clone_size cdr3_nt cdr3_aa
TRBJ1-1 - TRBV25-1 - TGTGCCAGCAGTAACCCGGGCACTGAAGCTTTCTTT CASSNPGTEAFF
TRBJ2-7 - TRBV29-1 - TGCAGCGTTGATGGAGGGGCCTACGAGCAGTACTTC CSVDGGAYEQYF
TRBJ1-5 - TRBV4-2 - TGTGCCAGCAGCCCCCATCCAGGCGGCAATCAGCCCCAGCATTTT CASSPHPGGNQPQHF
TRBJ1-5 TRBD1 TRBV5-4 medium-sized TGTGCCAGCAGCCGGGACAGGGCTCAGCCCCAGCATTTT CASSRDRAQPQHF
TRBJ2-7 - TRBV9 - TGTGCCAGCAGCGCCCGGGACTGGGCCTACGAGCAGTACTTC CASSARDWAYEQYF
TRBJ1-6 - TRBV6-5 medium-sized TGTGCCAGCAAGAGGGGACTGGATAATTCACCCCTCCACTTT CASKRGLDNSPLHF
TRBJ2-7 - TRBV7-9 few TGTGCCAGCGGGGACGGTTCCTACGAGCAGTACTTC CASGDGSYEQYF
TRBJ2-3 TRBD2 TRBV9 - TGTGCCAGCAGCCCCGGGGGGGGAACAGATACGCAGTATTTT CASSPGGGTDTQYF
TRBJ2-6 TRBD1 TRBV10-3 few TGTGCCATCAGCCTAGGGGACAGGCGCCGCTCTGGGGCCAACGTCCTGACTTTC CAISLGDRRRSGANVLTF
TRBJ2-1 TRBD2 TRBV24-1 - TGTGCCACCAGTTCTAGCGGGGAGATCAATGAGCAGTTCTTC CATSSSGEINEQFF
TRBJ2-5 - TRBV27 - TGTGCCAGCAGTAGCTTGGGGACTTCGGAGACCCAGTACTTC CASSSLGTSETQYF
TRBJ2-3 - TRBV28 - TGTGCCAGTGGGGGAGAGGTTGGGAGGCAGTATTTT CASGGEVGRQYF
TRBJ1-1 TRBD1 TRBV30 - TGTGCAAAGGGACAGGGGAACACTGAAGCTTTCTTT CAKGQGNTEAFF
TRBJ2-3 TRBD1 TRBV4-3 - TGCGCCAGCAGCGGCCGGGACAGCCGCACAGATACGCAGTATTTT CASSGRDSRTDTQYF
TRBJ1-1 - TRBV19 - TGTGCCAGTAGTATTCGGGGGCCCGGTGAAGCTTTCTTT CASSIRGPGEAFF
TRBJ2-5 - TRBV12-5 - TGTGCTAGTGGTTTGGATGGAGAGACCCAGTACTTC CASGLDGETQYF
TRBJ2-1 TRBD2 TRBV4-1 - TGCGCCAGCAGCCAAGATCGGGCTAGCGGGTTCCCTAATGAGCAGTTCTTC CASSQDRASGFPNEQFF
TRBJ2-3 - TRBV27 - TGTGCCAGCAGCTTGATTGAGAGGACAGATACGCAGTATTTT CASSLIERTDTQYF
TRBJ1-5 - TRBV2 - TGTGCCAGCAGTGCTTTTAATTCCAATCAGCCCCAGCATTTT CASSAFNSNQPQHF
TRBJ2-7 TRBD1 TRBV27 few TGTGCCAGCCAACCCGGGACAGGGCCTCATACCTACGAGCAGTACTTC CASQPGTGPHTYEQYF
TRBJ1-2 - TRBV12-5 few TGTGCTAGTGGTCAGGACGAAGCTAACTATGGCTACACCTTC CASGQDEANYGYTF
TRBJ2-7 - TRBV19 - TGTGCCAGTAGTTCTAGGACAAATTCCTACGAGCAGTACTTC CASSSRTNSYEQYF
TRBJ2-7 - TRBV7-6 - TGTGCCAGCAGCCAAATGGCTTGGGTCGCCGGGGGCGGTGACGACGAGCAGTACTTC CASSQMAWVAGGGDDEQYF
TRBJ2-5 - TRBV6-1 - TGTGCCAGCAGTGAAGCTCCGTACCAAGAGACCCAGTACTTC CASSEAPYQETQYF
TRBJ2-4 - TRBV29-1 - TGCAGCGTTGAAGATCGCCTAGCCAAAAACATTCAGTACTTC CSVEDRLAKNIQYF
TRBJ2-1 TRBD1 TRBV6-4 - TGTGCCAGCAGTGACTCCGGGACAGGGGACTACAATGAGCAGTTCTTC CASSDSGTGDYNEQFF
TRBJ2-6 - TRBV7-9 - TGTGCCAGCAGCTCGGGACCGGGAGGGGCCAACGTCCTGACTTTC CASSSGPGGANVLTF
TRBJ1-6 TRBD1 TRBV9 - TGTGCCAGCAGCGTGAGGACAGGGGAATCACCCCTCCACTTT CASSVRTGESPLHF
TRBJ2-2 - TRBV7-8 - TGTGCCAGCAGCACGAACACCGGGGAGCTGTTTTTT CASSTNTGELFF
TRBJ2-3 - TRBV5-1 - TGCGCCAGCAGCTTGCCGGGTCCGGCGGATACGCAGTATTTT CASSLPGPADTQYF
TRBJ2-1 - TRBV5-4 - TGTGCCAGCAGCGAAGGGGGTGAGCAGTTCTTC CASSEGGEQFF
TRBJ1-5 - TRBV5-6 - TGTGCCAGCAGCCGGGGATTTGACCGCGGGCCAGGGCAGCCCCAGCATTTT CASSRGFDRGPGQPQHF
TRBJ1-4 TRBD1 TRBV15 - TGTGCCACCAGGAGACAGGGGAATGAAAAACTGTTTTTT CATRRQGNEKLFF
TRBJ2-2 TRBD1 TRBV5-5 - TGTGCCAGCAGGGTGACAGGGGGGGCGGACACCGGGGAGCTGTTTTTT CASRVTGGADTGELFF
TRBJ1-5 - TRBV5-1 - TGCGCCAGCAGCTTGGTCCCGGAAAGCAATCAGCCCCAGCATTTT CASSLVPESNQPQHF
TRBJ1-1 TRBD1 TRBV10-3 - TGTGCCATCAGTGAGGCAGGGAGGGGACAGGACAAAATGAACACTGAAGCTTTCTTT CAISEAGRGQDKMNTEAFF
TRBJ2-3 - TRBV7-9 - TGTGCCAGCAGCTTAGTGGGGAGCACAGATACGCAGTATTTT CASSLVGSTDTQYF
TRBJ1-1 - TRBV7-8 few TGTGCCAGCAGCTTGGCCGGGATAGCAGTATCTGAAGCTTTCTTT CASSLAGIAVSEAFF
TRBJ2-2 TRBD2 TRBV2 - TGTGCCAGCAGTTTTACTAGCGGGGGATACACCGGGGAGCTGTTTTTT CASSFTSGGYTGELFF
TRBJ2-2 - TRBV6-5 - TGTGCCAGCAGTTACTTCGGTCTGAACACCGGGGAGCTGTTTTTT CASSYFGLNTGELFF
TRBJ1-2 TRBD1 TRBV5-1 - TGCGCCAGCAGCTTGGCCGGGGGACAGACAGACTATGGCTACACCTTC CASSLAGGQTDYGYTF